This entry lists 26 T cell receptor beta chains sequenced from one sample in a study of T cells in women clearing cervical HPV infection. Produced via immunoSEQ multiplex PCR; TCRdb's table is partial and in-frame only. Its table lists about 32,000 clones. Material for sequencing was blood buffy coat. The receptors derive from a woman aged 18 to 75 with a cervical HPV16 infection that either progressed to CIN3+ or cleared (not recorded which).

With regard to this clone: The CDR3 extends 3 residues past the end of the read, so its final part is completed from the germline J gene. The chain has TRBV19 and TRBJ2-1; D is perhaps TRBD2 (7 bases). V lost 3 bases to trimming and J lost 4 bases, with 10 bases between them. Germline V gene sequence: CDR1 LNHDA, CDR2 SQIVND (reference sequence). The length of the CDR3 is 14 residues. The CDR3 DNA, read in part, is TGTGCCAGTAGTATTGCGGGGGCGTACAATGAG. Encoded protein: CASSIAGAYNE. The full CDR3 protein reads CASSIAGAYNEQFF.

To note about this clone: The read finishes 3 residues shy of the CDR3 end, and the germline J gene is used to complete it. The chain employs TRBV5-1 and TRBJ1-5, with 7 bases matching TRBD1. The CDR3 consists of 14 residues. The trim removed 0 bases at V and 6 bases at J, leaving 3 bases unmatched. Germline V CDR1 and CDR2: SGHRS, YFSETQ. The chain's CDR3 is CASSLAGGSQPQHF. The part of the CDR3 DNA that was read is TGCGCCAGCAGCTTGGCAGGGGGAAGTCAGCCC.

With respect to this clone: The read comes to an end 3 residues before the CDR3 does, leaving the germline J gene to fill in the end. This chain uses TRBV19 with TRBJ2-1; possibly TRBD2 for D (6 bases). Per the germline V gene, CDR1 is LNHDA and CDR2 is SQIVND (reference sequence). The V and J ends lost 4 bases and 5 bases respectively, with 15 bases between them. The length of the CDR3 is 15 residues. Partial CDR3 DNA: TGTGCCAGTAGTACCCGGACGGGACTGGACAATGAG. Translating gives CASSTRTGLDNE. The complete CDR3 sequence is CASSTRTGLDNEQFF.

Remarks on this clone: The read is 3 residues too short to cover the CDR3 end, so that end is filled in from the germline J gene. The chain combines TRBV29-1 with TRBJ2-2; 7 bases match TRBD1. Germline CDR1 reads SQVTM; CDR2 reads ANQGSEA. The CDR3 totals 13 residues. V dropped 4 bases and J dropped 7; count of bases not matched to a gene: 6. The CDR3: CSVAQGEGGELFF. The CDR3 bases that were read are TGCAGCGTTGCTCAGGGGGAAGGCGGGGAG.

Worth noting for this clone: Sequencing ends 3 residues short of the CDR3 end; the germline J gene provides the rest. The chain combines TRBV10-3 with TRBJ1-1; D not resolved. The V end was cut by 6 bases, the J end by 1 base, with 3 bases between. Per germline, CDR1 ENHRY and CDR2 SYGVKD. The CDR3 is made up of 11 amino acids. CDR3 region: CAIRGNTEAFF. CDR3 bases read: TGTGCCATCAGAGGGAACACTGAA.

As concerns this clone: Sequencing ends 3 residues short of the CDR3 end; the germline J gene provides the rest. This chain links TRBV5-4 with TRBJ2-3; D gene uncertain. Per germline, CDR1 SGHNT and CDR2 YYREEE (reference sequence). CDR3 length: 14 residues. V shed 3 bases and J shed 0 bases, with 8 bases lying between them. The sequenced CDR3 bases are TGTGCCAGCAGCTCCGCGAGAAGCACAGATACG. The encoded protein is CASSSARSTDT. The full CDR3 protein is CASSSARSTDTQYF.

Details on this clone: From the germline J gene comes the end of the CDR3, since the read stops 3 residues before it. V and J are TRBV14 and TRBJ1-2; D is perhaps TRBD1 (6 bases). The V gene lost 4 bases and the J gene lost 6 bases, with 15 bases spanning the gap. The length of the CDR3 is 14 residues. Germline CDR1 SGHDN, CDR2 FVKESK. Incomplete CDR3 DNA: TGTGCCAGCAGCCCTAGGGGCAGGGGAGATGGC. Translation gives CASSPRGRGDG. The whole CDR3 sequence is CASSPRGRGDGYTF.

Comment on this clone: The sequence runs out 3 residues before the end of the CDR3; the remainder is reconstructed from the germline J gene. The chain is built from TRBV20-1 and TRBJ1-3; 11 bases fit TRBD1. V was pared by 5 bases and J by 0 bases, with 6 bases of the junction left unmatched. CDR3 length: 16 amino acids. From germline, CDR1 is DFQATT and CDR2 SNEGSKA (reference sequence). CDR3 DNA (partial): TGCAGTGCTTGGGGACAGGGGGATTTCTCTGGAAACACC. Translation: CSAWGQGDFSGNT. The whole CDR3 region reads CSAWGQGDFSGNTIYF.

About this clone itself: The sequenced fragment ends 3 residues before the CDR3 boundary, so the rest is inferred from the germline J gene. This chain connects TRBV6-1 to TRBJ2-3; 7 nucleotides align to TRBD2. CDR3 length equals 14 residues. In germline, CDR1 is MNHNS, CDR2 SASEGT. Trimming at V came to 0 bases and at J to 3 bases, leaving 0 bases not matched to a gene. The CDR3 bases that were read are TGTGCCAGCAGTGAAGCGCGGGGGACAGATACG. Translated: CASSEARGTDT. The whole CDR3 protein is CASSEARGTDTQYF.

Regarding this clone: With the read ending 3 residues before the CDR3 end, the germline J gene is used to fill in that end. The chain joins TRBV27 to TRBJ1-2, with TRBD1 matching over 8 bases. Germline V gene sequence: CDR1 MNHEY, CDR2 SMNVEV (reference sequence). The CDR3 totals 16 residues. V was clipped by 5 bases and J by 4 bases; unmatched bases: 12. Partial CDR3 DNA: TGTGCCAGCAGTCCCCTACGGGACAGGCCTATCTATGGC. Protein: CASSPLRDRPIYG. The whole CDR3 sequence reads CASSPLRDRPIYGYTF.

For this clone: The read is 3 residues too short to cover the CDR3 end, so that end is filled in from the germline J gene. Other DNA variants within this sample encode the same CDR3. The rearrangement links TRBV18 to TRBJ2-1; 8 bases are shared with TRBD1. Germline CDR1 is KGHSH and CDR2 is LQKENI. V trimming: 6 bases; J trimming: 8 bases; junction bases outside the gene matches: 12. CDR3 size: 15 residues. The CDR3 bases that were read are TGTGCCAGCTCCCCCCCGCTCAGGGGGCAAGATGAG. Protein product: CASSPPLRGQDE. The full CDR3 sequence reads CASSPPLRGQDEQFF. The variable domain in full, with the rest retrieved from reference TRBV18 and TRBJ2-1, is NAGVMQNPRHLVRRRGQEARLRCSPMKGHSHVYWYRQLPEEGLKFMVYLQKENIIDESGMPKERFSAEFPKEGPSILRIQQVVRGDSAAYFCASSPPLRGQDEQFFGPGTRLTVL.

Turning to this clone: The CDR3 end is not reached by the read, which stops 3 residues before it; the germline J gene fills it in. The chain links TRBV4-1 to TRBJ2-3; a weak D match, TRBD1 (5 bases). Germline V gene data show CDR1 as MGHRA and CDR2 as YSYEKL. The V gene lost 0 bases and the J gene lost 6 bases, with 7 bases spanning the gap. The length of the CDR3 is 13 residues. The CDR3 bases that were read are TGCGCCAGCAGCCAAGAGAAGGGGGATACG. Its translation is CASSQEKGDT. The entire CDR3 is CASSQEKGDTQYF.

As concerns this clone: The read terminates 3 residues ahead of where the CDR3 ends, so the germline J gene completes it. The rearrangement joins TRBV5-1 to TRBJ2-5; D not resolved. The ends were cut back, 0 bases at V and 3 bases at J, with 6 bases in the middle. The CDR3 totals 13 residues. Germline assignment: CDR1 SGHRS and CDR2 YFSETQ. CDR3 protein: CASSLDGEETQYF. The CDR3 DNA, read in part, is TGCGCCAGCAGCTTGGACGGTGAAGAGACC. Looking up the rest from reference TRBV5-1 and TRBJ2-5 gives the full variable domain: KAGVTQTPRYLIKTRGQQVTLSCSPISGHRSVSWYQQTPGQGLQFLFEYFSETQRNKGNFPGRFSGRQFSNSRSEMNVSTLELGDSALYLCASSLDGEETQYFGPGTRLLVL.

On this clone itself: The read ends 3 residues early relative to the CDR3; the germline J gene fills the gap. This rearrangement joins TRBV18 to TRBJ2-1; D is perhaps TRBD2 (7 bases). The CDR3 length is 14 residues. V was pared by 3 bases and J by 8 bases, with 14 bases between. CDR1 is KGHSH and CDR2 is LQKENI in the germline V gene. The CDR3 loop reads CASSPGGQGDEQFF. The CDR3 DNA, read in part, is TGTGCCAGCTCACCCGGGGGGCAGGGCGATGAG. Full variable domain (rest looked up from reference TRBV18 and TRBJ2-1): NAGVMQNPRHLVRRRGQEARLRCSPMKGHSHVYWYRQLPEEGLKFMVYLQKENIIDESGMPKERFSAEFPKEGPSILRIQQVVRGDSAAYFCASSPGGQGDEQFFGPGTRLTVL.

CDR3 bases read: TGCAGTGCTAGAGATTCGAGGGTCATGAACACTGAA. It encodes CSARDSRVMNTE. The CDR3, in full, reads CSARDSRVMNTEAFF. The chain has TRBV20-1 and TRBJ1-1; no reliable D call. The observed sequence ends 3 residues before the CDR3 terminus, with the missing tail filled in from the germline J gene. This CDR3 is built from 15 residues. The germline V gene encodes CDR1 DFQATT and CDR2 SNEGSKA (reference sequence). The V gene lost 0 bases and the J gene lost 0 bases, with 11 bases spanning the gap.

About this clone itself: The read finishes 3 residues shy of the CDR3 end, and the germline J gene is used to complete it. V gene TRBV7-6 combines with J gene TRBJ2-7, with D perhaps TRBD1 (6 bases). With 5 bases removed from V and 2 bases from J, the gap between germline ends came to 16 bases. Germline lookup yields CDR1 SGHVS and CDR2 FNYEAQ. This CDR3 spans 15 amino acids. CDR3 in amino acids: CASSPVGGDTYEQYF. The sequenced part of the CDR3 DNA is TGTGCCAGCAGCCCTGTAGGGGGAGACACCTACGAG.

As regards this clone: The CDR3 end is not reached by the read, which stops 3 residues before it; the germline J gene fills it in. The gene calls are TRBV7-3 and TRBJ1-5; perhaps TRBD1 as D (5 bases). CDR1 and CDR2 from the germline V gene are SGHTA and FQGTGA. Trimming took off 10 bases at V and 3 bases at J, with 19 bases between the two ends. The length of the CDR3 is 15 residues. The DNA read from the CDR3 is TGTGCCACCCCCGGGGCAGGGACTATCAATCAGCCC. Amino acids: CATPGAGTINQP. The entire CDR3 sequence reads CATPGAGTINQPQHF.

Turning to this clone: The CDR3 end is not reached by the read, which stops 3 residues before it; the germline J gene fills it in. The chain couples TRBV10-2 to TRBJ2-5; D not resolved. Trimming took 0 bases from V and 3 from J, leaving 8 bases between them. This CDR3 is built from 14 residues. CDR1 WSHSY and CDR2 SAAADI come from the germline V gene. CDR3: CASSESNREETQYF. The sequenced CDR3 bases are TGCGCCAGCAGTGAGTCGAACAGAGAAGAGACC.

Details on this clone: Read coverage stops 3 residues before the CDR3 terminus; the germline J gene supplies the remainder. The chain uses TRBV15 and TRBJ1-4; 9 nucleotides align to TRBD1. CDR1 is LNHNV and CDR2 is YYDKDF in the germline V gene (reference sequence). The CDR3 has 14 amino acids. CDR3 region: CATSTGQGISKLFF. The DNA read from the CDR3 is TGTGCCACCAGCACCGGACAGGGGATCAGTAAA. Based on the CDR3 plus reference TRBV15 and TRBJ1-4, the full variable domain is DAMVIQNPRYQVTQFGKPVTLSCSQTLNHNVMYWYQQKSSQAPKLLFHYYDKDFNNEADTPDNFQSRRPNTSFCFLDIRSPGLGDTAMYLCATSTGQGISKLFFGSGTQLSVL.

For this clone: Read sequence stops 3 residues before the CDR3 end, and the germline J gene provides the missing end. This chain uses TRBV19 with TRBJ2-1; D gene uncertain. Trimming removed 5 bases from V and 4 bases from J, with 6 bases in between. Germline V CDR1 and CDR2: LNHDA, SQIVND (reference sequence). There are 12 residues in the CDR3. CDR3 DNA, as far as it was read: TGTGCCAGTAGTGTAAATTACAATGAG. Its translation is CASSVNYNE. The full CDR3 protein reads CASSVNYNEQFF.

About this clone: The read terminates 3 residues before the CDR3 end, so the remaining end is supplied by the germline J gene. The chain combines TRBV30 with TRBJ2-1; tentatively, D is TRBD2 (5 bases). With 2 bases removed from V and 9 bases from J, the gap between germline ends came to 11 bases. The CDR3 consists of 12 residues. Germline lookup yields CDR1 GTSNPN and CDR2 SVGIG (reference sequence). This CDR3 reads CAWSTGSGEQFF. CDR3 DNA, as far as it was read: TGTGCCTGGAGTACGGGGTCAGGTGAG.

The sequenced CDR3 bases are TGTGCCAGCAGCCGGGACAGGGAAGAGAACACC. Residues: CASSRDREENT. The CDR3 reads in full as CASSRDREENTIYF. The gene calls are TRBV7-3 and TRBJ1-3; 9 positions match TRBD1. The read terminates 3 residues before the CDR3 end, so the remaining end is supplied by the germline J gene. This CDR3 comprises 14 residues. Germline V gives CDR1 SGHTA, CDR2 FQGTGA. V gave up 5 bases and J gave up 7 bases; unmatched junction bases: 6.

About this clone itself: Sequencing ends 3 residues short of the CDR3 end; the germline J gene provides the rest. The rearrangement joins TRBV11-2 to TRBJ2-1, with D possibly being TRBD2 (7 bases). There are 14 residues in the CDR3. Trimming stripped 1 base from V and 6 bases from J, with 10 bases between. Germline V gene data show CDR1 as SGHAT and CDR2 as FQNNGV. The CDR3 spells CASSLGGGTNEQFF. Partial CDR3 DNA: TGTGCCAGCAGCTTAGGGGGGGGCACCAATGAG.

Comments on this clone: The CDR3 is cut off 3 residues early in the read; its end comes from the germline J gene. The rearrangement uses TRBV5-6 and TRBJ1-6; 10 bases are a match to TRBD1. This CDR3 spans 14 amino acids. With V trimmed by 3 bases and J by 8 bases, 2 bases remained unmatched. Germline assignment: CDR1 SGHDT and CDR2 YYEEEE. Partial CDR3 DNA: TGTGCCAGCAGCTGGGGGACAGGGGATTCACCC. Translated, it gives CASSWGTGDSP. The CDR3 as a whole reads CASSWGTGDSPLHF.

The CDR3 region is CASSDTQGSGNTIYF. The sequenced CDR3 bases are TGTGCCAGCAGTGATACACAGGGTTCTGGAAACACC. The chain uses TRBV6-1 and TRBJ1-3, with D tentatively TRBD1 (6 bases). The read falls 3 residues short of the CDR3 end, and the missing part is taken from the germline J gene. The CDR3 is 15 amino acids. CDR1 and CDR2 from the germline V gene are MNHNS and SASEGT. Between the trimmed V and J ends, which lost 3 bases and 1 base, there was a span of 10 bases.

Details on this clone: Sequencing ends 3 residues short of the CDR3 end; the germline J gene provides the rest. The gene calls are TRBV11-1 and TRBJ1-1, with 8 bases that match TRBD1. This CDR3 is built from 15 residues. CDR1 and CDR2 (germline): SGHAT, FQDESV (reference sequence). Losses at the gene ends were 3 bases for V and 1 base for J; bases not matched to a gene: 4. The CDR3 loop reads CASSLAGTGNTEAFF. Partial CDR3 DNA: TGTGCCAGCAGCTTGGCCGGGACAGGGAACACTGAA.